The 15 T cell receptor beta chains presented below share a single source sample, sequenced in a study of OX40 agonist ivuxolimab in advanced cancers. The table came from immunoSEQ multiplex PCR; TCRdb's copy has only in-frame clones and leaves some out. The sample contains 17,000 or so clones, around 80% of which appear only once. Sequencing was performed on CD4+ or CD8+ T cells sorted from blood, taken in a trial of the OX40 agonist ivuxolimab. Receptor source: an adult with an advanced solid tumor such as melanoma, head and neck, liver or kidney cancer.

The genes are TRBV11-2 and TRBJ2-1; tentatively, D is TRBD1 or TRBD2 (5 bases each). CDR3 length: 13 amino acids. Between the trimmed V and J ends, which lost 6 bases and 8 bases, there was a span of 14 bases. The germline CDR1 and CDR2 sequences are SGHAT and FQNNGV. In DNA, the CDR3 is TGTGCCAGCAGTCCGGGGACGTGGGATGAGCAGTTCTTC. Translation gives CASSPGTWDEQFF.

This chain links TRBV4-1 with TRBJ1-1; D is unresolved. This CDR3 is 14 amino acids long. The germline V gene has CDR1 MGHRA and CDR2 YSYEKL. Trimming stripped 0 bases from V and 5 bases from J, with 10 bases between. The chain's CDR3 is CASSQDPWVTEAFF. DNA of the CDR3: TGCGCCAGCAGCCAAGATCCTTGGGTTACTGAAGCTTTCTTT.

The J gene is TRBJ1-5, the V gene TRBV28; maybe TRBD1 (6 bases). Germline V lookup: CDR1 MDHEN, CDR2 SYDVKM. The V end was cut by 6 bases, the J end by 1 base, with 13 bases between. The CDR3 runs 15 residues. The DNA for the CDR3 is TGTGCCAGCAGCTCAGGGGTTTCCAGCAATCAGCCCCAGCATTTT. This gives the protein CASSSGVSSNQPQHF.

The chain combines TRBV6-5 with TRBJ2-7; a weak D match, TRBD1 (6 bases). The CDR3 length is 14 residues. Per the germline V gene, CDR1 is MNHEY and CDR2 is SVGAGI. The V end was cut by 0 bases, the J end by 3 bases, with 9 bases between. The CDR3 sequence: CASSYSRGYYEQYF. The CDR3 bases are TGTGCCAGCAGTTACTCGAGGGGGTACTACGAGCAGTACTTC.

The chain carries TRBV7-2 and TRBJ2-7; D not certain. This CDR3 is built from 12 residues. Germline V gene sequence: CDR1 SGHTA, CDR2 FQGNSA. Trimming took off 2 bases at V and 6 bases at J, with 8 bases between the two ends. Written as DNA, the CDR3 is TGTGCCAGCAGCTTACAGAGGCGCGAGCAGTACTTC. This codes for CASSLQRREQYF.

This rearrangement joins TRBV6-5 to TRBJ2-7, with a weak D call TRBD1 (6 bases). V was shortened by 2 bases and J by 5 bases, with 10 bases between the two germline ends. CDR1 is MNHEY, CDR2 SVGAGI, per germline. This CDR3 is 13 amino acids long. CDR3: CASSYGRGDEQYF. CDR3 coding DNA: TGTGCCAGCAGTTACGGCAGGGGAGACGAGCAGTACTTC.

The chain is built from TRBV19 and TRBJ1-1; no definite D call. Trimming pared 5 bases from V and 0 bases from J, leaving 10 bases between. Germline V gives CDR1 LNHDA, CDR2 SQIVND (reference sequence). This CDR3 has 14 amino acids. The CDR3 bases are TGTGCCAGTAGTCCGGCGGGTTTGAACACTGAAGCTTTCTTT. Translation: CASSPAGLNTEAFF.

This clone was observed a handful of times. The J gene is TRBJ1-2, the V gene TRBV6-4; TRBD1 might be the D (5 bases). Per the germline V gene, CDR1 is MRHNA and CDR2 is SNTAGT. V lost 0 bases and J 4 bases, leaving 21 bases between the germline ends. The CDR3 extends over 18 amino acids. CDR3 nucleotide sequence: TGTGCCAGCAGTGACTCGAACGGCTTCCGTTGGGGGACCTATGGCTACACCTTC. Protein product: CASSDSNGFRWGTYGYTF.

This clone was observed many times. The rearrangement uses TRBV5-1 and TRBJ1-1; D is unresolved. Per the germline V gene, CDR1 is SGHRS and CDR2 is YFSETQ. Trimming took off 0 bases at V and 0 bases at J, with 9 bases between the two ends. The CDR3 runs 15 residues. CDR3 sequence reads: CASSLAVGMNTEAFF. CDR3 coding DNA: TGCGCCAGCAGCTTGGCAGTGGGCATGAACACTGAAGCTTTCTTT.

V gene TRBV6-1 combines with J gene TRBJ2-1, with a possible D match to TRBD2 (6 bases). The germline CDR1 and CDR2 sequences are MNHNS and SASEGT. There are 15 residues in the CDR3. Trimming removed 2 bases at V and 6 bases at J, with 14 bases between. DNA for the CDR3: TGTGCCAGCAGTGAACTTCCCGGGAGAACCAATGAGCAGTTCTTC. Translation gives CASSELPGRTNEQFF.

The J gene is TRBJ2-1, the V gene TRBV27; TRBD2 agrees at 10 bases. The trim removed 6 bases at V and 3 bases at J, leaving 5 bases unmatched. This CDR3 comprises 15 residues. Germline lookup yields CDR1 MNHEY and CDR2 SMNVEV (reference sequence). The CDR3 nucleotides are TGTGCCAGCAGCTCCGGACTAGCGGACTACAATGAGCAGTTCTTC. Encoded protein: CASSSGLADYNEQFF.

This clone was found a few times. CDR3 loop: CASSQDTGRTTEAFF. DNA for the CDR3: TGCGCCAGCAGCCAAGATACAGGGCGGACCACTGAAGCTTTCTTT. V gene TRBV4-3 combines with J gene TRBJ1-1; D is perhaps TRBD1 (6 bases). Germline V gives CDR1 LGHNA, CDR2 YSLEER. There are 15 residues in the CDR3. V was clipped by 0 bases and J by 4 bases, with 12 bases between them.

The chain recombines TRBV6-5 with TRBJ2-1; 8 bases agree with TRBD1. Trimming cost V 6 bases and J 7 bases; bases outside gene matches: 11. The CDR3 consists of 15 residues. Germline V gene sequence: CDR1 MNHEY, CDR2 SVGAGI. For the CDR3, the DNA is TGTGCCAGCAGCTCTAACAGGGGGTTTCAGAATGAGCAGTTCTTC. Translated: CASSSNRGFQNEQFF.

This chain uses TRBV19 with TRBJ2-7; D gene uncertain. V was clipped by 2 bases and J by 3 bases, with 14 bases between them. There are 15 residues in the CDR3. Per the germline V gene, CDR1 is LNHDA and CDR2 is SQIVND (reference sequence). The chain's CDR3 is CASSIYNSIDYEQYF. CDR3 coding DNA: TGTGCCAGTAGTATATATAACTCGATAGACTACGAGCAGTACTTC.

The chain carries TRBV7-6 and TRBJ2-7; D is tentatively TRBD1 or TRBD2 (5 bases each). V was cut by 1 base and J by 5 bases, with 12 bases left in between. Germline CDR1 reads SGHVS; CDR2 reads FNYEAQ. There are 14 residues in the CDR3. CDR3 DNA sequence: TGTGCCAGCAGCTTAGGGGGGTGGGGGAACGAGCAGTACTTC. This codes for CASSLGGWGNEQYF.